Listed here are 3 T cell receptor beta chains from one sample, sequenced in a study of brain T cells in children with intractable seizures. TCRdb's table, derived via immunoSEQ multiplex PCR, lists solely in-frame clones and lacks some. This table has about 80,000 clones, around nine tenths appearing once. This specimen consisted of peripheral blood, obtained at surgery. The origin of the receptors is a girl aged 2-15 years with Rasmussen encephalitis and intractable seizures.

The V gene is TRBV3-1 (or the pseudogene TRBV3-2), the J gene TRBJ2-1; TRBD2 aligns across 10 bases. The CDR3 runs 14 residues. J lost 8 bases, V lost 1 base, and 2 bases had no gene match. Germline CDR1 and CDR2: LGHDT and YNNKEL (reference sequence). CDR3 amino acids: CASSQGGTSDEQFF. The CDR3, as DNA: TGTGCCAGCAGCCAAGGGGGGACTAGCGATGAGCAGTTCTTC.

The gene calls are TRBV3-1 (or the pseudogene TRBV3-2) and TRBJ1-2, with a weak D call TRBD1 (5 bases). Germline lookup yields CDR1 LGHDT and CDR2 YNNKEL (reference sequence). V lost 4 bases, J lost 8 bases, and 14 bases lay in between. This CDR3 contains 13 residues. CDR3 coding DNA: TGTGCCAGCAGCCTCCAGGGTCCTGGGGGCTACACCTTC. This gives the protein CASSLQGPGGYTF.

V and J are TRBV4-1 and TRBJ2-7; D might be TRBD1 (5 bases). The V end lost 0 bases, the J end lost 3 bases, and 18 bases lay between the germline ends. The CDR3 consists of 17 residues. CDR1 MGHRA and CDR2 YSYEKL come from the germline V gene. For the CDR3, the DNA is TGCGCCAGCAGCCAAGATCGACGGCAGGGAAATATCTACGAGCAGTACTTC. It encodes CASSQDRRQGNIYEQYF.